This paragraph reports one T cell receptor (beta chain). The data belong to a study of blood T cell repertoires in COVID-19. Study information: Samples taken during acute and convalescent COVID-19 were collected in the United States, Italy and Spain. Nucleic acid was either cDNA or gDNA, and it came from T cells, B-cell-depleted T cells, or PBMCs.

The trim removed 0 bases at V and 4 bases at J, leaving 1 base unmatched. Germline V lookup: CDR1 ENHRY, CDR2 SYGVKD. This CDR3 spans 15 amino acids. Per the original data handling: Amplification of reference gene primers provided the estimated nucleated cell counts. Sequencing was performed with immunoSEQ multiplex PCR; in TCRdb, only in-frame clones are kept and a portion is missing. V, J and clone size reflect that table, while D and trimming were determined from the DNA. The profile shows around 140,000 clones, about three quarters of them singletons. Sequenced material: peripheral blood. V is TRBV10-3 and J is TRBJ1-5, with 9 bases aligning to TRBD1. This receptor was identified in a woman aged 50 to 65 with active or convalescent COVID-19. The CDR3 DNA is TGTGCCATCAGTGAGTCGGGACAGGGAAATCAGCCCCAGCATTTT. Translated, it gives CAISESGQGNQPQHF.